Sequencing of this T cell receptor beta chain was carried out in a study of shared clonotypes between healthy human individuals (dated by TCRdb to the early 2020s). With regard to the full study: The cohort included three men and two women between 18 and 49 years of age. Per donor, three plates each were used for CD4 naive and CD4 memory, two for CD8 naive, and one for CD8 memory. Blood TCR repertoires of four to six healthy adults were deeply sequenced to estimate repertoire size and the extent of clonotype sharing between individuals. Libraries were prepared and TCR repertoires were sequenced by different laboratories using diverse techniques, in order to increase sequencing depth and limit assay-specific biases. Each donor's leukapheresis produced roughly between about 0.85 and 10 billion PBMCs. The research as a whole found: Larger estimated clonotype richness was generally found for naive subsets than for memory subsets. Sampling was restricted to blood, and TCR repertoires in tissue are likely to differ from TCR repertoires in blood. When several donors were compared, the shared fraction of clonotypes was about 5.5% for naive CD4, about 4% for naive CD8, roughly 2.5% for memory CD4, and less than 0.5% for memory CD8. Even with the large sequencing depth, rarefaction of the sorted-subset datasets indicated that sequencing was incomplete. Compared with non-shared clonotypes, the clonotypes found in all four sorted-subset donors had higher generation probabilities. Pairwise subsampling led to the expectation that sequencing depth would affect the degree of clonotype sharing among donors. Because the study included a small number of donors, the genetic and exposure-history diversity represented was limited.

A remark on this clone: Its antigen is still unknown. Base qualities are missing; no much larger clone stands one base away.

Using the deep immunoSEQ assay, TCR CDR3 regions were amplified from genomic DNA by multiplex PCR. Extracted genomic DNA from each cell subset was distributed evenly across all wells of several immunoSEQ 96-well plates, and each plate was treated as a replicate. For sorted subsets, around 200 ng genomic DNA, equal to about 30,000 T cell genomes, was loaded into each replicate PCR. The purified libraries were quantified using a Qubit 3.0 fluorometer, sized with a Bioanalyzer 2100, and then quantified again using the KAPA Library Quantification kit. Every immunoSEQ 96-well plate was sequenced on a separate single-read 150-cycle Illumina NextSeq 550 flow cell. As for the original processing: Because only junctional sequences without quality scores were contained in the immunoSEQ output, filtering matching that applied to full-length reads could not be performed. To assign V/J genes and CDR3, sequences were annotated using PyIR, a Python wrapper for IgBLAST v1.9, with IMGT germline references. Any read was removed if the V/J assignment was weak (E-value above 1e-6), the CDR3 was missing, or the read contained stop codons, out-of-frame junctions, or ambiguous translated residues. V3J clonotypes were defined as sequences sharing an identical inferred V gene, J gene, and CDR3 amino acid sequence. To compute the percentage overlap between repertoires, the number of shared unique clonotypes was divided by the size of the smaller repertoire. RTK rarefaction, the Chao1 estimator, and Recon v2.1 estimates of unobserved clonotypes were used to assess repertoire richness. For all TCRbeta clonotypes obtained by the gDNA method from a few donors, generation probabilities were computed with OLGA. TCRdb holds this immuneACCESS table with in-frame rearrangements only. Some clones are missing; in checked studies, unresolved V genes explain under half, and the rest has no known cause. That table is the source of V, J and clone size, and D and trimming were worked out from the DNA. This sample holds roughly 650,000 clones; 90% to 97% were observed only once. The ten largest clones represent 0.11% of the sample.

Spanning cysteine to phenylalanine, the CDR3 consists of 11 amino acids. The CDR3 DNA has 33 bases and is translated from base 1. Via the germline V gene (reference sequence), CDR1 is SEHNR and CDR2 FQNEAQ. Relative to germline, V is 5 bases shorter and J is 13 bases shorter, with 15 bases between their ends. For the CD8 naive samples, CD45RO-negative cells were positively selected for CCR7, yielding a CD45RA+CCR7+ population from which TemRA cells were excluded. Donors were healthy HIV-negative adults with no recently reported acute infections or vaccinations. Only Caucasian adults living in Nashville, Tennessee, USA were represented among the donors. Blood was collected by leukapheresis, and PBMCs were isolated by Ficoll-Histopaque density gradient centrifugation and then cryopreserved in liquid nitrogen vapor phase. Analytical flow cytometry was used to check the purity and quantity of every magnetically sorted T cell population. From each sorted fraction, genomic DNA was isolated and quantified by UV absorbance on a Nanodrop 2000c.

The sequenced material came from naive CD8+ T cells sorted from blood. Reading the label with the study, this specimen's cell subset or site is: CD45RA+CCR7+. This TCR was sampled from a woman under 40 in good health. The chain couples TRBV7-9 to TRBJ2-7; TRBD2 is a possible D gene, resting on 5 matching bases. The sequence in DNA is TGTGCCAGCAGCCCCGGGATTTTACCCTACTTC. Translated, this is CASSPGILPYF.